This T cell receptor (beta chain) is drawn from a study of blood T cell repertoires in COVID-19. Study context: PBMCs, B-cell-depleted T cells, or T cells provided the cDNA or gDNA that made up the material.

Authors' methods: Amplification of reference gene primers was used by the study to estimate nucleated cell counts. Libraries were prepared by immunoSEQ multiplex PCR; TCRdb keeps only in-frame clonotypes and omits some of them. The V and J calls and clone size were taken over from that table, and D and trimming were inferred from the DNA. Here the sample spans approximately 80,000 clones, around 85% being singletons. Germline CDR1 is SGHRS and CDR2 is YFSETQ. The CDR3 totals 12 residues. Trimming stripped 3 bases from V and 5 bases from J, with 8 bases between. A Seattle source enrolled patients during active infection and followed them longitudinally.

V is TRBV5-1 and J is TRBJ2-5; D not certain. The sequenced sample was peripheral blood. The receptor was derived from a woman older than 75 with COVID-19, enrolled during active disease. The CDR3 bases are TGCGCCAGCAGCTCGGTATTGGAGACCCAGTACTTC. This translates into CASSSVLETQYF.